A selection of T cell receptor beta chains follows, all from one sample in a study of shared clonotypes between healthy human individuals. Profiling relied on immunoSEQ multiplex PCR, and the TCRdb table lists in-frame clones only, not all of them. This sample has more than 900,000 clones; about 80% occur once, and the top ten carry roughly 0.55%. The specimen sequenced was memory CD4+ T cells from PBMCs. All receptors come from a man aged 18-30 years in good health. Some clones in this sample may be carry-over from other donors' samples. Each CDR3 is given with its conserved first and last residue. The D gene is left open where the match is weak. Not every row has a clone size; where given, it reads once, few, many or a size class.

- - TRBJ2-2 TRBV7-9 CASSQGGELFF TGTGCCAGCAGCCAGGGCGGGGAGCTGTTTTTT
- - TRBJ2-7 TRBV4-2 CASSQERWNEQYF TGTGCCAGCAGCCAAGAACGATGGAACGAGCAGTACTTC
- - TRBJ1-1 TRBV5-5 CASSLEGSAYLF TGTGCCAGCAGCTTGGAAGGTTCGGCCTACCTCTTT
- - TRBJ1-2 TRBV28 CASSFATVYGYTF TGTGCCAGCAGTTTTGCAACAGTCTATGGCTACACCTTC
- - TRBJ1-2 TRBV21-1 CASSNSLGRNYGYTF TGTGCCAGCAGCAACAGTCTGGGCCGGAACTATGGCTACACCTTC
TRBD2 - TRBJ2-7 TRBV10-3 CAISPGLAGHEQYF TGTGCCATCAGCCCGGGACTAGCGGGACACGAGCAGTACTTC
- - TRBJ1-1 TRBV5-1 CASSPQENTEAFF TGCGCCAGCAGCCCCCAGGAGAACACTGAAGCTTTCTTT
- - TRBJ2-5 TRBV6-5 CASSYGPAGTQYF TGTGCCAGCAGTTACGGGCCCGCGGGGACCCAGTACTTC
TRBD1 - TRBJ1-5 TRBV5-1 CASSLGTGADQPQHF TGCGCCAGCAGCTTGGGGACAGGGGCGGATCAGCCCCAGCATTTT
- - TRBJ2-3 TRBV12-5 CASGYAALTDTQYF TGTGCTAGTGGCTATGCGGCCCTCACAGATACGCAGTATTTT
- - TRBJ2-3 TRBV30 CAWRARGFSTDTQYF TGTGCCTGGAGAGCCCGGGGGTTTAGCACAGATACGCAGTATTTT
TRBD1 - TRBJ2-1 TRBV28 CASLDRDSGNEQFF TGTGCCAGCTTAGACAGGGACAGTGGCAATGAGCAGTTCTTC
- once TRBJ2-4 TRBV5-1 CASSPPGQSGNIQYF TGCGCCAGCAGCCCCCCCGGACAGTCGGGGAACATTCAGTACTTC
- - TRBJ1-2 TRBV29-1 CSVRDHGNGYTF TGCAGCGTAAGGGACCATGGGAATGGCTACACCTTC
- - TRBJ2-5 TRBV5-1 CASSLATGQETQYF TGCGCCAGCAGCTTGGCCACAGGGCAAGAGACCCAGTACTTC
TRBD2 - TRBJ2-1 TRBV5-1 CASSRGTSGMDEQFF TGCGCCAGCAGCCGCGGGACTAGCGGGATGGATGAGCAGTTCTTC
- once TRBJ1-2 TRBV18 CASSPVTTNYGYTF TGTGCCAGCTCACCAGTGACAACTAACTATGGCTACACCTTC
- - TRBJ1-4 TRBV19 CATTTGKLTEKLFF TGTGCCACCACAACCGGCAAACTGACCGAAAAACTGTTTTTT
TRBD2 - TRBJ2-7 TRBV7-8 CASSFRAGAYEQYF TGTGCCAGCAGCTTTCGGGCGGGGGCCTACGAGCAGTACTTC
- - TRBJ2-7 TRBV18 CASSPPRAPEQYF TGTGCCAGCTCACCACCGCGGGCCCCCGAGCAGTACTTC
TRBD2 - TRBJ2-7 TRBV9 CASSRLAGPYEQYF TGTGCCAGCAGCAGACTAGCGGGGCCCTACGAGCAGTACTTC
- - TRBJ1-3 TRBV7-2 CASSLTPRGGSSGNTIYF TGTGCCAGCAGCTTAACCCCGCGGGGGGGCTCCTCTGGAAACACCATATATTTT
- few TRBJ2-7 TRBV4-2 CASSQDSYEQYF TGTGCCAGCAGCCAAGACAGCTACGAGCAGTACTTC
TRBD2 - TRBJ2-7 TRBV6-1 CASSEALGTSGWRQYF TGTGCCAGCAGTGAAGCGCTGGGGACTAGCGGGTGGCGGCAGTACTTC
- - TRBJ2-6 TRBV5-1 CASSRTSGANVLTF TGCGCCAGCAGCCGGACGTCTGGGGCCAACGTCCTGACTTTC
TRBD1 - TRBJ1-2 TRBV2 CASSEDRGIGYTF TGTGCCAGCAGCGAGGACAGGGGTATCGGCTACACCTTC
TRBD2 - TRBJ2-3 TRBV7-9 CASSRGLAGLSTDTQYF TGTGCCAGCAGCCGGGGACTAGCGGGCCTTAGCACAGATACGCAGTATTTT
- - TRBJ1-1 TRBV18 CASSPQEGGGLGTEAFF TGTGCCAGCTCACCACAAGAAGGAGGAGGGTTGGGCACTGAAGCTTTCTTT
- - TRBJ2-7 TRBV19 CASSNPYSGLSYEQYF TGTGCCAGTAGTAACCCATACTCAGGGTTATCCTACGAGCAGTACTTC
TRBD2 - TRBJ2-7 TRBV10-3 CAISEGTSGYEQYF TGTGCCATCAGTGAAGGGACTAGCGGTTACGAGCAGTACTTC
TRBD1 - TRBJ2-1 TRBV15 CATSRTLGDRFEGYNEQFF TGTGCCACCAGCAGGACCCTCGGGGACAGGTTTGAGGGGTACAATGAGCAGTTCTTC
TRBD2 few TRBJ2-7 TRBV7-2 CASSRGLAGQSSYEQYF TGTGCCAGCAGCCGGGGACTAGCGGGCCAAAGCTCCTACGAGCAGTACTTC
- few TRBJ2-5 TRBV11-3 CASSLGPPTATQYF TGTGCCAGCAGCTTAGGCCCCCCCACTGCGACCCAGTACTTC
- - TRBJ2-1 TRBV10-1 CASSDGRERYNEQFF TGCGCCAGCAGTGATGGTAGAGAGCGGTACAATGAGCAGTTCTTC
- once TRBJ1-5 TRBV5-1 CASSLAGDQPQHF TGCGCCAGCAGCTTGGCGGGGGACCAGCCCCAGCATTTT
- few TRBJ1-2 TRBV19 CASRVTVNYGYTF TGTGCCAGTAGGGTGACGGTGAACTATGGCTACACCTTC
- - TRBJ1-2 TRBV19 CASSIYRTEEGYTF TGTGCCAGTAGTATCTACAGGACAGAGGAAGGCTACACCTTC
- - TRBJ1-1 TRBV21-1 CASSKAGVSSEAFF TGTGCCAGCAGCAAAGCGGGGGTTAGTTCTGAAGCTTTCTTT
TRBD2 - TRBJ2-7 TRBV2 CASKLTSDYSYEQYF TGTGCCAGCAAGCTAACTAGCGACTATTCCTACGAGCAGTACTTC
- - TRBJ2-7 TRBV5-8 CASRPVGGVYEQYF TGTGCCAGCCGACCAGTAGGGGGGGTATACGAGCAGTACTTC
- - TRBJ2-5 TRBV5-1 CASSRAGEPHETQYF TGCGCCAGCAGCCGGGCAGGGGAACCCCACGAGACCCAGTACTTC
- few TRBJ2-1 TRBV4-1 CASSQVDMGVYSYNEQFF TGCGCCAGCAGCCAAGTGGATATGGGGGTTTACTCCTACAATGAGCAGTTCTTC
- - TRBJ2-7 TRBV21-1 CASSKVGVSYEQYF TGTGCCAGCAGCAAAGTCGGTGTCTCCTACGAGCAGTACTTC
TRBD1 - TRBJ2-2 TRBV10-3 CAITTGRNTGELFF TGTGCCATCACGACAGGGAGGAACACCGGGGAGCTGTTTTTT
- - TRBJ1-4 TRBV28 CASSLGDVQKLFF TGTGCCAGCAGTTTAGGGGACGTACAAAAACTGTTTTTT